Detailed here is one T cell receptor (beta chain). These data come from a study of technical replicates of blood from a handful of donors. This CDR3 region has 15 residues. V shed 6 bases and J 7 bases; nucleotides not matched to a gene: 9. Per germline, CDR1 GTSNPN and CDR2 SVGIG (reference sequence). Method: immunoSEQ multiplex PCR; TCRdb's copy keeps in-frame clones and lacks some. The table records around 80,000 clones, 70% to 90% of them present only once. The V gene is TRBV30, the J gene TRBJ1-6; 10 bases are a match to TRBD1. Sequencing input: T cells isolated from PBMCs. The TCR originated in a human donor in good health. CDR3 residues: CACHDRGLYNSPLHF. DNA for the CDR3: TGTGCCTGCCATGACAGGGGGCTCTACAATTCACCCCTCCACTTT.